This entry describes one TCR beta chain. Its antigen is unknown. Using immunoSEQ multiplex PCR, the repertoire was profiled, and TCRdb retains in-frame clones only, with some absent. The sample includes about 27,000 clones, approximately 72% of them seen just once. These data come from a study of PD-1 blockade in classical Hodgkin lymphoma. Background on the study: Patients were given intravenous nivolumab, 3 mg/kg, every 2 weeks. Study findings and constraints: Exclusion applied to patients who initiated nivolumab less than 1 year following ASCT. Complete responders' diversity at baseline resembled that of newly diagnosed patients.

Sample time point: cycle 4 day 1 (C4D1), after more than five weeks of nivolumab. Following autologous stem cell transplantation, relapse occurred in every patient, and exposure to brentuximab vedotin varied. V gave up 8 bases and J gave up 6 bases, with 17 bases separating them. CDR3 length equals 13 residues. Germline V gene data show CDR1 as MNHEY and CDR2 as SVGAGI. The chain combines TRBV6-5 with TRBJ2-7; D gene unclear. The receptor's source is a human donor with classical Hodgkin lymphoma. The sample consisted of peripheral blood mononuclear cells (PBMCs), taken before the fourth cycle of nivolumab. The CDR3 nucleotides are TGTGCCAGCGGGGTAGACGAATCCAGCGAGCAGTACTTC. It translates to CASGVDESSEQYF.